The source of this T cell receptor (beta chain) is a study of blood T cells in healthy people across ages. Each sample gave at least 6 million isolated PBMCs. This CDR3 comprises 18 residues. The germline gives CDR1 MNHNS, CDR2 SASEGT. For this clonotype: The antigen remains undetermined. A much larger clone is a single base away; this may be a read error.

Next came a second PCR, run for about 7 to 12 cycles, which used a sample-barcoded 5' primer along with a J-beta primer mix. TCRdb recomputed calls from the 5' RACE reads with MiXCR, one row per CDR3 protein. This repertoire shows approximately 2,000,000 distinct CDR3 sequences, roughly two fifths found once; its top ten account for roughly 23%. Study findings and constraints: From one million sequenced T cells, diversity estimates were lower bounds.

The sequenced sample was blood. The chain joins TRBV6-1 to TRBJ1-5; 7 bases map to TRBD1. The sequence was collected from a human donor in good health. The CDR3 sequence: CASSTYQFRGSGNRPQHF. CDR3 sequence (DNA): TGTGCCAGCAGCACCTATCAATTCAGGGGGTCAGGCAATCGGCCCCAGCATTTT.